One sample yielded the 15 T cell receptor beta chains listed below, sequenced in a study of multiple sclerosis patients with progressive multifocal leukoencephalopathy. The repertoire was sequenced with immunoSEQ multiplex PCR; TCRdb's copy has only in-frame clones and lacks some. Of over 25,000 clones listed, about nine tenths are singletons. The time point denotes: 5 to 6 months of natalizumab therapy. The specimen was PBMCs, collected from a patient treated with natalizumab. These receptors all come from a human donor with multiple sclerosis.

This clone was recorded once. The CDR3 region has the DNA TGCAGCGCCTCGACAGGGATCTCTGAAGCTTTCTTT. This gives the protein CSASTGISEAFF. The chain combines TRBV29-1 with TRBJ1-1, with 7 bases that match TRBD1. Germline CDR1 is SQVTM and CDR2 is ANQGSEA. This CDR3 comprises 12 residues. Trimming cost V 7 bases and J 6 bases; bases outside gene matches: 8.

This sequence joins TRBV10-3 and TRBJ1-2; D is undetermined. This CDR3 is 18 amino acids long. V was cut by 0 bases and J by 3 bases, with 20 bases left in between. Germline lookup yields CDR1 ENHRY and CDR2 SYGVKD. The CDR3 bases are TGTGCCATCAGTGAGTCGTTCGGCAGAACCCAACCTGACTATGGCTACACCTTC. It specifies CAISESFGRTQPDYGYTF.

The V call is TRBV9, the J call TRBJ1-1; tentative D call: TRBD1 (5 bases). Trimming pared 4 bases from V and 5 bases from J, leaving 15 bases between. The CDR3 is made up of 14 amino acids. The germline V gene encodes CDR1 SGDLS and CDR2 YYNGEE. CDR3 DNA: TGTGCCAGCAGCCCCGGCGGGGGAGGGACTGAAGCTTTCTTT. Its protein product is CASSPGGGGTEAFF. Full variable domain (missing parts from reference TRBV9 and TRBJ1-1): DSGVTQTPKHLITATGQRVTLRCSPRSGDLSVYWYQQSLDQGLQFLIQYYNGEERAKGNILERFSAQQFPDLHSELNLSSLELGDSALYFCASSPGGGGTEAFFGQGTRLTVV.

V gene TRBV18 combines with J gene TRBJ2-2, with a weak D call TRBD1 (6 bases). The CDR3 is 15 residues long. Germline CDR1 and CDR2: KGHSH and LQKENI. V was pared by 6 bases and J by 0 bases, with 11 bases between. CDR3 DNA sequence: TGTGCCAGCTCGCGACAGGACCCGAACACCGGGGAGCTGTTTTTT. Protein: CASSRQDPNTGELFF.

The chain is built from TRBV29-1 and TRBJ1-2; D not certain. CDR1 SQVTM and CDR2 ANQGSEA come from the germline V gene. The CDR3 loop spans 14 amino acids. V was clipped by 2 bases and J by 3 bases, with 13 bases between them. The CDR3, as DNA: TGCAGCGTTGAAAAGACACCCCGGGACTATGGCTACACCTTC. It codes for CSVEKTPRDYGYTF.

The J gene is TRBJ2-1, the V gene TRBV10-3; a weak D match, TRBD2 (6 bases). V lost 7 bases and J lost 6, with 19 bases in between. Germline loops: CDR1 ENHRY, CDR2 SYGVKD. The CDR3 runs 15 residues. For the CDR3, the DNA is TGTGCCATCAATCGGGGCGGGAAAAGGTCCAATGAGCAGTTCTTC. It is translated as CAINRGGKRSNEQFF.

The CDR3 bases are TGTGCCAGCAGTGACAACAACTATGGCTACACCTTC. Protein: CASSDNNYGYTF. The chain is built from TRBV6-1 and TRBJ1-2, with unresolved D. Between the trimmed V and J ends, which lost 3 bases and 2 bases, there was a span of 4 bases. Looked up from germline, CDR1 is MNHNS and CDR2 is SASEGT. This CDR3 is 12 amino acids long.

This clone was detected once. This chain connects TRBV7-9 to TRBJ1-1, with a tentative D call TRBD1 (5 bases). V gave up 2 bases and J gave up 0 bases, with 10 bases separating them. Germline lookup yields CDR1 SEHNR and CDR2 FQNEAQ (reference sequence). This CDR3 is 15 amino acids long. The chain's CDR3 is CASSLQTAMNTEAFF. In DNA, the CDR3 is TGTGCCAGCAGCTTACAGACAGCCATGAACACTGAAGCTTTCTTT.

The chain uses TRBV29-1 and TRBJ2-1; possible D gene TRBD1, 5 bases. The germline V and J ends were trimmed by 3 bases and 9 bases, with 27 bases remaining between them. The CDR3 has 17 amino acids. Per germline, CDR1 SQVTM and CDR2 ANQGSEA. This CDR3 reads CSVDRPRGVASRGEQFF. The CDR3 DNA reads as TGCAGCGTTGATAGACCAAGGGGTGTAGCTTCGCGCGGTGAGCAGTTCTTC.

V gene TRBV27 combines with J gene TRBJ2-1, with D uncertain. The CDR3 has 12 residues. CDR1 and CDR2 (germline): MNHEY, SMNVEV (reference sequence). With 7 bases removed from V and 9 bases from J, the gap between germline ends came to 13 bases. In DNA form, the CDR3 reads TGTGCCAGCAATCAAGGCTATGGTGAGCAGTTCTTC. Protein sequence: CASNQGYGEQFF.

The rearrangement uses TRBV30 and TRBJ1-1; the D is unclear. The CDR3 length is 12 residues. CDR1 is GTSNPN, CDR2 SVGIG, per germline (reference sequence). Trimming cost V 0 bases and J 1 base, with 3 bases left between them. CDR3 sequence: CAWSVANTEAFF. Here the CDR3 DNA reads TGTGCCTGGAGTGTAGCGAACACTGAAGCTTTCTTT.

This chain connects TRBV5-1 to TRBJ2-2, with a possible D match to TRBD1 (5 bases). V lost 0 bases and J 5 bases, leaving 11 bases between the germline ends. Germline V gene data show CDR1 as SGHRS and CDR2 as YFSETQ. This CDR3 comprises 15 residues. CDR3 DNA: TGCGCCAGCAGCTTGGCCTTGGGGCTAACCGGGGAGCTGTTTTTT. Translated, it gives CASSLALGLTGELFF. Combining the CDR3 with reference TRBV5-1 and TRBJ2-2 gives the whole variable domain KAGVTQTPRYLIKTRGQQVTLSCSPISGHRSVSWYQQTPGQGLQFLFEYFSETQRNKGNFPGRFSGRQFSNSRSEMNVSTLELGDSALYLCASSLALGLTGELFFGEGSRLTVL.

The genes are TRBV5-5 and TRBJ1-2; D might be TRBD1 (6 bases). CDR1 and CDR2 from the germline V gene are SGHKS and YYEKEE (reference sequence). The length of the CDR3 is 12 residues. Trimming left V 4 bases short and J 5 bases short, with 9 bases between. The CDR3 DNA is TGTGCCAGCAGCGTGGACAGTTATGGCTACACCTTC. Its protein is CASSVDSYGYTF.

The chain uses TRBV19 and TRBJ1-2; D perhaps matches TRBD1 (5 bases). The germline gives CDR1 LNHDA, CDR2 SQIVND (reference sequence). Trimming left V 7 bases short and J 4 bases short, with 10 bases between. The CDR3 runs to 12 residues. In nucleotides, the CDR3 is TGTGCCAGTACGACGGACATCTATGGCTACACCTTC. It specifies CASTTDIYGYTF.

The chain carries TRBV10-3 and TRBJ1-2; D call uncertain. Trimming took off 0 bases at V and 3 bases at J, with 11 bases between the two ends. Per the germline V gene, CDR1 is ENHRY and CDR2 is SYGVKD. The CDR3 has 15 amino acids. CDR3: CAISESSLGDYGYTF. Written as DNA, the CDR3 is TGTGCCATCAGTGAGTCGAGTCTTGGGGACTATGGCTACACCTTC.